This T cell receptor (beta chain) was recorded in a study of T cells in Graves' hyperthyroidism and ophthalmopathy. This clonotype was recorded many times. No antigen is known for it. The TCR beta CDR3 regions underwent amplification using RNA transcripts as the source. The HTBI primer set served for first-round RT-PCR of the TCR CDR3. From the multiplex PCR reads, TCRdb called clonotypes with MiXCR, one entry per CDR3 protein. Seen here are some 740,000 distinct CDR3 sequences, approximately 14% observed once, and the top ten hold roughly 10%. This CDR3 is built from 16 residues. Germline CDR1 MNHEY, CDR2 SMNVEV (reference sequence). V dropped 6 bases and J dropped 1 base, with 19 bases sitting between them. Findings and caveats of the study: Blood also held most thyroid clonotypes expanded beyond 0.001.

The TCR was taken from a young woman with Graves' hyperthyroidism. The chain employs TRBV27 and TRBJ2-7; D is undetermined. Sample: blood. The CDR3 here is CASSITFGTRSYEQYF. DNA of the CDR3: TGTGCCAGCAGCATCACTTTTGGAACACGATCCTACGAGCAGTACTTC.